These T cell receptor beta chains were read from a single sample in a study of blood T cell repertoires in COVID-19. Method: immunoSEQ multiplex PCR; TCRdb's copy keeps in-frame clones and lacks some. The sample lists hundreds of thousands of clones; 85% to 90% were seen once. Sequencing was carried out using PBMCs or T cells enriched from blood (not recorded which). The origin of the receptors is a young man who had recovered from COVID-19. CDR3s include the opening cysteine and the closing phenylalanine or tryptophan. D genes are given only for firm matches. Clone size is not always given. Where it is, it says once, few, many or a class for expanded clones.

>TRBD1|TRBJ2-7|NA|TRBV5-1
TGCGCCAGCAGCTTGGGTGCAGGGGGCAGCGAGCAGTACTTC
CASSLGAGGSEQYF
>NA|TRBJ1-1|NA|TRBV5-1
TGCGCCAGCAGGTCCGAATTACGGTCTGAAGCTTTCTTT
CASRSELRSEAFF
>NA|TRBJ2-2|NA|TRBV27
TGTGCCAGCAGCCTTGTTCGGGTTTACACCGGGGAGCTGTTTTTT
CASSLVRVYTGELFF
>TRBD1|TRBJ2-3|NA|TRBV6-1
TGTGCCAGCAGTGTCAGTCTGGCAGGGGGCGCAACAGATACGCAGTATTTT
CASSVSLAGGATDTQYF
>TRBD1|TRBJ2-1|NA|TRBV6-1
TGTGCCAGCACACAGGGGGCCTACAATGAGCAGTTCTTC
CASTQGAYNEQFF
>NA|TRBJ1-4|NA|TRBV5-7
TGTGCCAGCAGCTTTTCAAGGACACCGACTAATGAAAAACTGTTTTTT
CASSFSRTPTNEKLFF
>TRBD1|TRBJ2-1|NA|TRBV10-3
TGTGCCAGCGCAGCAGGGACAGGGAGGAATGAGCAGTTCTTC
CASAAGTGRNEQFF
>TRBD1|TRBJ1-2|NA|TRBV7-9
TGTGCCAGCAGCTTGCCCACAGGGGGTATTTCTGGCTACACCTTC
CASSLPTGGISGYTF
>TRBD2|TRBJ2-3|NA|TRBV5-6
TGTGCCAGCAGCGGGGGGACTAGCGGGAGGGCTGATACGCAGTATTTT
CASSGGTSGRADTQYF
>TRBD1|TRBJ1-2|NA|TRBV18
TGTGCCAGCTCAAGACAGGGAATGGCTGGCTACACCTTC
CASSRQGMAGYTF
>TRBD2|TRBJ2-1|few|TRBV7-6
TGTGCCAGCAGCGCGACTAGCGGGTCGAACAATGAGCAGTTCTTC
CASSATSGSNNEQFF
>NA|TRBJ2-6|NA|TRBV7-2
TGTGCCAGCAGCCCCAGGGCGGTGGGCTCTGGGGCCAACGTCCTGACTTTC
CASSPRAVGSGANVLTF
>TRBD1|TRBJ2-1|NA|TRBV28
TGTGCCAGCAGTTCTGACAGGGGGCGGACGGATGAGCAGTTCTTC
CASSSDRGRTDEQFF
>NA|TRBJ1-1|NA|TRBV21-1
TGTGCCAGCAGCCCGGACAGGGGTAGGAACACTGAAGCTTTCTTT
CASSPDRGRNTEAFF
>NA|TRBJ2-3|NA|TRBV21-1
TGTGCCAGCAGCAAAGCTACAGGGCGTTTGAACACAGATACGCAGTATTTT
CASSKATGRLNTDTQYF
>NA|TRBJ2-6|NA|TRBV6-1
TGTGCCAGCAGTGATCGGACAAGCTTTTCTGGGGCCAACGTCCTGACTTTC
CASSDRTSFSGANVLTF
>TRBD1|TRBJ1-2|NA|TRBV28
TGTGCCAGCAGACGACAGGGGGCGCAGTATGGCTACACCTTC
CASRRQGAQYGYTF
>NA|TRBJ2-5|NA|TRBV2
TGTGCCAGCAGTGAAGCCAGGGAGGTCCAAGAGACCCAGTACTTC
CASSEAREVQETQYF
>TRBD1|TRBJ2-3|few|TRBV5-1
TGCGCCAGCAGCTTAGGGACAGGGGGAACAGATACGCAGTATTTT
CASSLGTGGTDTQYF
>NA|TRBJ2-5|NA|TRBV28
TGTGCCAGCAGGCAGGACAATCAAGAGACCCAGTACTTC
CASRQDNQETQYF
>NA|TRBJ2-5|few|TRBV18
TGTGCCAGCTCACCGATTAGTCAAGAGACCCAGTACTTC
CASSPISQETQYF
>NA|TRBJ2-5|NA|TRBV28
TGTGCCAGCAGGCCCGGACAGAACCAAGAGACCCAGTACTTC
CASRPGQNQETQYF
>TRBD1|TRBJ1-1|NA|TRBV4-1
TGCGCCAGCAGCCAAGTTAGACAGGGGGCCACTGAAGCTTTCTTT
CASSQVRQGATEAFF
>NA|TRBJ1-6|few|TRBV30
TGTGCCTGGAGTGTTCTGGACAGAAATTCACCCCTCCACTTT
CAWSVLDRNSPLHF
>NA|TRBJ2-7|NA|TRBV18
TGTGCCAGCTCACTAACGACCGGGACAACTTCCTACGAGCAGTACTTC
CASSLTTGTTSYEQYF
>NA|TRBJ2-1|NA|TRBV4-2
TGTGCCAGCAGCCAAGGGGGCAGGGGAGAGCAGTTCTTC
CASSQGGRGEQFF
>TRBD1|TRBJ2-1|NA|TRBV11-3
TGTGCCAGCAGCGGGGGACAGGGGGCCTACAATGAGCAGTTCTTC
CASSGGQGAYNEQFF
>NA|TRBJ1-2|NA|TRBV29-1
TGCAGCGTGGCGGGCGGGCGGTATGGCTACACCTTC
CSVAGGRYGYTF
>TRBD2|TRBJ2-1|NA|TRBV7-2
TGTGCCAGCAGCTTCCGACTAGCGGGAGTAGGAGGTGAGCAGTTCTTC
CASSFRLAGVGGEQFF
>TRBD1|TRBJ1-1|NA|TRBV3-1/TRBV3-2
TGTGCCAGCAGCCTCACAGGGGGAGGCACTGAAGCTTTCTTT
CASSLTGGGTEAFF
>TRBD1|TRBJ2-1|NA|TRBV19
TGTGCCAGTAGCACCGAAGGGGGCCAGACCGTGAATGAGCAGTTCTTC
CASSTEGGQTVNEQFF
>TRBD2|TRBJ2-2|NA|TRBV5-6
TGTGCCAGCAGCCCGGGACTAGCGGGAGCAAACACCGGGGAGCTGTTTTTT
CASSPGLAGANTGELFF
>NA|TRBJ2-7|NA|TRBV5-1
TGCGCCAGCAGCTTGGTGGGCGGGATAAACTACGAGCAGTACTTC
CASSLVGGINYEQYF
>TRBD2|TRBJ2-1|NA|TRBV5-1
TGCGCCAGCAGCAATAGCGGGAACCCGTCGGTGGATGAGCAGTTCTTC
CASSNSGNPSVDEQFF
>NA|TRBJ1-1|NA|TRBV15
TGTGCCACCAGCAGATTCAGACTAGGGAACACTGAAGCTTTCTTT
CATSRFRLGNTEAFF
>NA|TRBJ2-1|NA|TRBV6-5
TGTGCCAGCAAGAACGGGATTTCCTACAATGAGCAGTTCTTC
CASKNGISYNEQFF
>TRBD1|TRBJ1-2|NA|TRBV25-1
TGTGCCAGCAGTGAATATGCAGGGGGGAACTATGGCTACACCTTC
CASSEYAGGNYGYTF
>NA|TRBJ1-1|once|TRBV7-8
TGTGCCAGCAGCGCACAGAGGGACACTGAAGCTTTCTTT
CASSAQRDTEAFF
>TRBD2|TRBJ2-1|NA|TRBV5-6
TGTGCCAGCAGCTTGCTCTTAGCGGGAGCCTATGAGCAGTTCTTC
CASSLLLAGAYEQFF
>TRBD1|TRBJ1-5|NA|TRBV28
TGTGCCAGCAGTTTGTCGACCGGGACAGCTAATCAGCCCCAGCATTTT
CASSLSTGTANQPQHF
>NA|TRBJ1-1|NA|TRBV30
TGTGCCTGGAGAAATAAAAGGGGCGAGAACACTGAAGCTTTCTTT
CAWRNKRGENTEAFF
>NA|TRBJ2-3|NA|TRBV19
TGTGCCAGTACCGAGGGCGCAGATACGCAGTATTTT
CASTEGADTQYF
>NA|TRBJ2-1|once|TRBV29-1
TGCAGCGTGGGAGGGGGGTTTGGACACACTAATGAGCAGTTCTTC
CSVGGGFGHTNEQFF
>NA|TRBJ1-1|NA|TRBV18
TGTGCCAGCTCACCAGTCGTTCAGGGCCCCACTGAAGCTTTCTTT
CASSPVVQGPTEAFF
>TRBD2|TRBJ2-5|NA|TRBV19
TGTGCCAGTAGTATAGTAATAGGGAGGGAGGGGGAGACCCAGTACTTC
CASSIVIGREGETQYF
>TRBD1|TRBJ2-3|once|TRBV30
TGTGCCTGGGACAGGGGAGGACGGGATACGCAGTATTTT
CAWDRGGRDTQYF
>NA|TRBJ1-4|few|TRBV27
TGTGCCAGCAGTCCCCGTACTAATGAAAAACTGTTTTTT
CASSPRTNEKLFF
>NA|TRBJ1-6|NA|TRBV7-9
TGTGCCAGCGCAGGGAATAATTCACCCCTCCACTTT
CASAGNNSPLHF
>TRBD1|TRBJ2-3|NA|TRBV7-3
TGTGCCAGCAGCTCTTCAGGGGGCGCGGAAGATACGCAGTATTTT
CASSSSGGAEDTQYF
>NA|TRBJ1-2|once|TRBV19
TGTGCCAGTAGTTACGGTCCATCTGATGGCTACACCTTC
CASSYGPSDGYTF
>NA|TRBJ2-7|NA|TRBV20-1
TGCAGTGCTAGTTCAGTTCAATCCTACGAGCAGTACTTC
CSASSVQSYEQYF
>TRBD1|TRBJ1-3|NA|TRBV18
TGTGCCAGCTCATCACAGGGGCCTAACTCTGGAAACACCATATATTTT
CASSSQGPNSGNTIYF
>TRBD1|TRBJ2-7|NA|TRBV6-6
TGTGCCAGCAGTTATCCCGGGACAGGGGGCGGCGAGCAGTACTTC
CASSYPGTGGGEQYF
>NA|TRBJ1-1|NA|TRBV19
TGTGCCAGTAGTAGCTACAGGCTCGGGAACACTGAAGCTTTCTTT
CASSSYRLGNTEAFF
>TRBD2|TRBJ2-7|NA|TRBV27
TGTGCCAGCAGTTTATATGCGGGAGGGGATTACGAGCAGTACTTC
CASSLYAGGDYEQYF
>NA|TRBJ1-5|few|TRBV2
TGTGCCAGCAGTGAAAGCAGGGTTGATCAGCCCCAGCATTTT
CASSESRVDQPQHF